The 30 T cell receptor beta chains reported below all come from one sample, sequenced in a study of T cell responses to AZD1222 COVID-19 vaccine. Measured with immunoSEQ multiplex PCR; TCRdb has only the in-frame clones, and not every one. The sample has roughly 200,000 clones, more than 85% seen once. The material sequenced was peripheral blood, taken on day 0 of MenACWY control vaccination. Receptors originate from an adult in good health.

The chain uses TRBV4-1 and TRBJ2-5, with no clear D. This CDR3 has 14 residues. Germline assignment: CDR1 MGHRA and CDR2 YSYEKL. Trimming took 0 bases from V and 5 from J, leaving 10 bases between them. The CDR3 DNA follows: TGCGCCAGCAGCCAAGATGTAGCTAGGGAGACCCAGTACTTC. Translating gives CASSQDVARETQYF.

The chain joins TRBV6-5 to TRBJ1-3; no definite D call. The CDR3 length is 12 residues. Trimming removed 8 bases from V and 0 bases from J, with 5 bases in between. Germline V lookup: CDR1 MNHEY, CDR2 SVGAGI. CDR3 loop: CASGRSGNTIYF. CDR3 coding DNA: TGTGCCAGCGGCCGCTCTGGAAACACCATATATTTT.

The chain carries TRBV24-1 and TRBJ2-5, with 12 bases that match TRBD1. The CDR3 covers 15 residues. Per germline, CDR1 KGHDR and CDR2 SFDVKD. V dropped 4 bases and J dropped 5; count of bases not matched to a gene: 4. Here the CDR3 reads CATSDPGTGGETQYF. Here the CDR3 DNA reads TGTGCCACCAGTGACCCCGGGACAGGGGGCGAGACCCAGTACTTC.

This clone was counted between two and nine times. CDR3 in DNA: TGTGCCACCAGCAGAGCTAGGGGGTCCGGGGCCAACGTCCTGACTTTC. Residues: CATSRARGSGANVLTF. V and J are TRBV15 and TRBJ2-6; D possibly corresponds to TRBD1 (6 bases). Per the germline V gene, CDR1 is LNHNV and CDR2 is YYDKDF (reference sequence). Trimming took off 1 base at V and 4 bases at J, with 11 bases between the two ends. The CDR3 contains 16 residues. Full variable domain (rest looked up from reference TRBV15 and TRBJ2-6): DAMVIQNPRYQVTQFGKPVTLSCSQTLNHNVMYWYQQKSSQAPKLLFHYYDKDFNNEADTPDNFQSRRPNTSFCFLDIRSPGLGDTAMYLCATSRARGSGANVLTFGAGSRLTVL.

This sequence joins TRBV12-3 or TRBV12-4 and TRBJ1-2; D uncertain. The CDR3 sequence is 13 residues long. V was clipped by 4 bases and J by 4 bases, with 10 bases between them. The CDR3 loop is CASSSTQFYGYTF. In DNA, the CDR3 is TGTGCCAGCAGTTCGACGCAGTTCTATGGCTACACCTTC.

V usage is TRBV18 and J usage is TRBJ1-5; no definite D call. In germline, CDR1 is KGHSH, CDR2 LQKENI. The CDR3 spans 15 residues. V was cut by 3 bases and J by 4 bases, with 13 bases left in between. CDR3 residues: CASSPSGTSNQPQHF. For the CDR3, the DNA is TGTGCCAGCTCACCTTCGGGAACATCTAATCAGCCCCAGCATTTT.

J is TRBJ1-5 and V is TRBV19; weak D call: TRBD1 (6 bases). The germline V gene has CDR1 LNHDA and CDR2 SQIVND (reference sequence). V was clipped by 4 bases and J by 6 bases, with 16 bases between them. The CDR3 runs to 15 residues. CDR3: CASSNPQGLGQPQHF. The CDR3 bases are TGTGCCAGTAGTAACCCCCAGGGGTTGGGTCAGCCCCAGCATTTT.

This chain uses TRBV7-9 with TRBJ2-1; 13 bases match TRBD2. The CDR3 contains 18 residues. The junction had 10 bases not matched to a gene; V was cut back by 0 bases and J by 8 bases. Germline CDR1 reads SEHNR; CDR2 reads FQNEAQ (reference sequence). CDR3 in DNA: TGTGCCAGCAGCTTAGCGATCACTAGCGGGGGGGCGGGCGATGAGCAGTTCTTC. It specifies CASSLAITSGGAGDEQFF.

The chain has TRBV6-5 and TRBJ1-5; TRBD1 matches 8 bases. J was trimmed by 3 bases and V by 5 bases; bases with no gene match: 6. The CDR3 is 15 residues long. CDR1 is MNHEY, CDR2 SVGAGI, per germline. The CDR3 loop is CASSPTGAINQPQHF. CDR3 coding DNA: TGTGCCAGCAGTCCGACAGGGGCCATCAATCAGCCCCAGCATTTT.

V and J are TRBV3-1 (or the pseudogene TRBV3-2) and TRBJ2-1; 10 nucleotides agree with TRBD1. Germline V gene data show CDR1 as LGHDT and CDR2 as YNNKEL (reference sequence). This CDR3 region has 17 residues. V lost 3 bases to trimming and J lost 6 bases; unmatched junction nucleotides: 11. DNA for the CDR3: TGTGCCAGCAGCCAGTCGTACCGGGACAGGGGCAGCAATGAGCAGTTCTTC. Translated, it gives CASSQSYRDRGSNEQFF.

The chain couples TRBV6-5 to TRBJ1-1; 9 bases fit TRBD1. The trim removed 8 bases at V and 0 bases at J, leaving 7 bases unmatched. The CDR3 covers 15 residues. Germline V gene data show CDR1 as MNHEY and CDR2 as SVGAGI. The CDR3 reads CASPGTGWMNTEAFF. DNA of the CDR3: TGTGCCAGCCCCGGGACAGGGTGGATGAACACTGAAGCTTTCTTT.

V is TRBV2 and J is TRBJ2-3; D gene unclear. V lost 8 bases and J lost 2, with 14 bases in between. In germline, CDR1 is SNHLY, CDR2 FYNNEI. This CDR3 spans 14 amino acids. The CDR3 spells CASSWVANTDTQYF. The CDR3 DNA is TGTGCCAGCTCCTGGGTGGCCAACACAGATACGCAGTATTTT.

The V call is TRBV4-1, the J call TRBJ1-6; 7 nucleotides match TRBD1. Germline V gene data show CDR1 as MGHRA and CDR2 as YSYEKL. The length of the CDR3 is 14 residues. The trim removed 5 bases at V and 7 bases at J, leaving 5 bases unmatched. For the CDR3, the DNA is TGCGCCAGCAGCTCGGGACAGCTGAATTCACCCCTCCACTTT. Its protein product is CASSSGQLNSPLHF.

The J gene is TRBJ1-2, the V gene TRBV20-1; TRBD1 matches at 7 bases. The CDR3 covers 11 residues. V lost 4 bases and J lost 7; bases outside the gene matches: 3. Germline V gene lookup returns CDR1 DFQATT and CDR2 SNEGSKA (reference sequence). For the CDR3, the DNA is TGCAGTGCTAACTACAGGGGTGGCTACACCTTC. It specifies CSANYRGGYTF.

V and J are TRBV7-6 and TRBJ2-3; a weak D match, TRBD1 (5 bases). The V end was cut by 2 bases, the J end by 4 bases, with 13 bases between. The CDR3 is 15 amino acids. Germline CDR1 is SGHVS and CDR2 is FNYEAQ. CDR3 protein: CASSLPLDSSDTQYF. For the CDR3, the DNA is TGTGCCAGCAGCTTACCCCTAGACAGTTCAGATACGCAGTATTTT. The full variable domain, rest sourced from reference TRBV7-6 and TRBJ2-3, is GAGVSQSPRYKVTKRGQDVALRCDPISGHVSLYWYRQALGQGPEFLTYFNYEAQQDKSGLPNDRFSAERPEGSISTLTIQRTEQRDSAMYRCASSLPLDSSDTQYFGPGTRLTVL.

The chain has TRBV6-5 and TRBJ1-2, with D maybe TRBD1 (5 bases). CDR3 length equals 14 residues. V was trimmed by 6 bases and J by 5 bases, leaving 16 bases between them. Germline CDR1 MNHEY, CDR2 SVGAGI. CDR3 amino acids: CASSPGAPYYGYTF. CDR3 sequence (DNA): TGTGCCAGCAGCCCCGGGGCTCCCTATTATGGCTACACCTTC.

This rearrangement joins TRBV7-2 to TRBJ1-2; TRBD1 is a possible D gene (5 bases). This CDR3 region has 12 residues. Trimming shortened V by 3 bases and J by 8 bases, and 10 bases separated the two germline ends. Germline V lookup: CDR1 SGHTA, CDR2 FQGNSA. CDR3 in DNA: TGTGCCAGCAGCTTTCAGGGACGCGGCTACACCTTC. Translating gives CASSFQGRGYTF. Full variable domain (outside the CDR3, taken from reference TRBV7-2 and TRBJ1-2): GAGVSQSPSNKVTEKGKDVELRCDPISGHTALYWYRQSLGQGLEFLIYFQGNSAPDKSGLPSDRFSAERTGGSVSTLTIQRTQQEDSAVYLCASSFQGRGYTFGSGTRLTVV.

A remark on this clone: This CDR3 is also generated by other DNA sequences in the sample. This rearrangement joins TRBV5-1 to TRBJ2-6, with D perhaps TRBD1 (5 bases). V was shortened by 1 base and J by 0 bases, with 8 bases between the two germline ends. Germline assignment: CDR1 SGHRS and CDR2 YFSETQ. The CDR3 is 16 residues long. CDR3 DNA sequence: TGCGCCAGCAGCTTGCAGGGTGCCTCTGGGGCCAACGTCCTGACTTTC. This sequence encodes CASSLQGASGANVLTF. Full variable domain (outside the CDR3, taken from reference TRBV5-1 and TRBJ2-6): KAGVTQTPRYLIKTRGQQVTLSCSPISGHRSVSWYQQTPGQGLQFLFEYFSETQRNKGNFPGRFSGRQFSNSRSEMNVSTLELGDSALYLCASSLQGASGANVLTFGAGSRLTVL.

The rearrangement uses TRBV5-1 and TRBJ2-3; D is uncertain. The V end lost 7 bases, the J end lost 0 bases, and 27 bases lay between the germline ends. In germline, CDR1 is SGHRS, CDR2 YFSETQ. The CDR3 runs 19 residues. CDR3 amino acids: CASRRSSKFPANSTDTQYF. Here the CDR3 DNA reads TGCGCCAGCCGTCGCTCCTCTAAGTTCCCCGCCAATAGCACAGATACGCAGTATTTT. Based on the CDR3 plus reference TRBV5-1 and TRBJ2-3, the full variable domain is KAGVTQTPRYLIKTRGQQVTLSCSPISGHRSVSWYQQTPGQGLQFLFEYFSETQRNKGNFPGRFSGRQFSNSRSEMNVSTLELGDSALYLCASRRSSKFPANSTDTQYFGPGTRLTVL.

This chain connects TRBV4-3 to TRBJ2-3, with D possibly TRBD2 on 5 matching bases. Germline V CDR1 and CDR2: LGHNA, YSLEER. V lost 0 bases, J lost 10 bases, and 14 bases lay in between. CDR3 length: 14 residues. Written as DNA, the CDR3 is TGCGCCAGCAGCCAAGATAGGAGGCAAGGTTCGCAGTATTTT. Translating gives CASSQDRRQGSQYF.

The J gene is TRBJ1-1, the V gene TRBV7-9; D unclear. The germline gives CDR1 SEHNR, CDR2 FQNEAQ (reference sequence). V was cut by 6 bases and J by 8 bases, with 13 bases left in between. The CDR3 is 12 residues long. The DNA of the CDR3 is TGTGCCAGCAGTATCGAAGGGAGAGAAGCTTTCTTT. Translating gives CASSIEGREAFF.

The chain employs TRBV6-4 and TRBJ1-1; D remains unclear. CDR3 size: 15 residues. V shed 6 bases and J shed 1 base, with 15 bases lying between them. CDR1 MRHNA and CDR2 SNTAGT come from the germline V gene. This chain's CDR3 is CASRAARGGNTEAFF. The CDR3 DNA reads as TGTGCCAGCAGAGCCGCACGAGGCGGGAACACTGAAGCTTTCTTT.

This clone was observed a single time. The rearrangement links TRBV28 to TRBJ1-4, with no clear D. Germline CDR1 reads MDHEN; CDR2 reads SYDVKM. The CDR3 has 13 amino acids. Trimming took 5 bases from V and 3 from J, leaving 7 bases between them. CDR3 sequence reads: CASSRDANEKLFF. The CDR3, as DNA: TGTGCCAGCAGTCGAGATGCTAATGAAAAACTGTTTTTT.

This clone was detected only once. This chain joins TRBV7-2 and TRBJ2-7, with D tentatively TRBD1 (5 bases). CDR3 length: 14 amino acids. Germline assignment: CDR1 SGHTA and CDR2 FQGNSA. Between the trimmed V and J ends, which lost 3 bases and 1 base, there was a span of 10 bases. The CDR3 sequence is CASSLTRTSYEQYF. CDR3 nucleotides: TGTGCCAGCAGCTTGACCCGGACATCCTACGAGCAGTACTTC.

The rearrangement links TRBV7-3 to TRBJ1-5, with 8 bases lining up with TRBD1. CDR3 size: 13 residues. Germline V CDR1 and CDR2: SGHTA, FQGTGA. V lost 4 bases, J lost 9 bases, and 5 bases stayed unmatched. CDR3: CASSWDRNGPQHF. The CDR3 DNA follows: TGTGCCAGCAGCTGGGACAGGAATGGGCCCCAGCATTTT.

The J gene is TRBJ2-3, the V gene TRBV30, with D uncertain. V was pared by 0 bases and J by 2 bases, with 9 bases between. The CDR3 spans 14 residues. Germline V lookup: CDR1 GTSNPN, CDR2 SVGIG (reference sequence). The CDR3 nucleotides are TGTGCCTGGAGTGTTGGCGGAAACACAGATACGCAGTATTTT. It translates to CAWSVGGNTDTQYF.

The chain employs TRBV5-4 and TRBJ1-1; 7 bases fit TRBD1. Germline V lookup: CDR1 SGHNT, CDR2 YYREEE (reference sequence). With 2 bases clipped from V and 7 bases from J, the junction kept 11 bases outside the gene matches. The CDR3 extends over 15 amino acids. CDR3 DNA: TGTGCCAGCAGCTTCCCGAGGGGGCCATCGGGTGAAGCTTTCTTT. Protein sequence: CASSFPRGPSGEAFF. The whole variable domain, filled in from reference TRBV5-4 and TRBJ1-1, reads ETGVTQSPTHLIKTRGQQVTLRCSSQSGHNTVSWYQQALGQGPQFIFQYYREEENGRGNFPPRFSGLQFPNYSSELNVNALELDDSALYLCASSFPRGPSGEAFFGQGTRLTVV.

This chain uses TRBV9 with TRBJ2-1, with 10 positions matching TRBD2. The CDR3 length is 16 residues. Trimming removed 0 bases from V and 6 bases from J; junction bases left unmatched: 6. Germline CDR1 and CDR2: SGDLS and YYNGEE. Here the CDR3 DNA reads TGTGCCAGCAGCGTAGGTCTCGCTAGCGGGGGCAATGAGCAGTTCTTC. It is translated as CASSVGLASGGNEQFF.

The chain recombines TRBV18 with TRBJ1-1; no definite D call. Germline V gene data show CDR1 as KGHSH and CDR2 as LQKENI. The CDR3 has 13 amino acids. The ends were cut back, 6 bases at V and 2 bases at J, with 10 bases in the middle. The CDR3 reads CASSASGNTEAFF. The CDR3 DNA reads TGTGCCAGCTCCGCCTCAGGAAACACTGAAGCTTTCTTT.

The rearrangement joins TRBV11-2 to TRBJ2-6; D not certain. V lost 5 bases and J lost 1, with 12 bases in between. Per the germline V gene, CDR1 is SGHAT and CDR2 is FQNNGV. The length of the CDR3 is 16 residues. CDR3 region: CASSRILSSGANVLTF. Here the CDR3 DNA reads TGTGCCAGCAGCCGAATACTGAGTTCTGGGGCCAACGTCCTGACTTTC.